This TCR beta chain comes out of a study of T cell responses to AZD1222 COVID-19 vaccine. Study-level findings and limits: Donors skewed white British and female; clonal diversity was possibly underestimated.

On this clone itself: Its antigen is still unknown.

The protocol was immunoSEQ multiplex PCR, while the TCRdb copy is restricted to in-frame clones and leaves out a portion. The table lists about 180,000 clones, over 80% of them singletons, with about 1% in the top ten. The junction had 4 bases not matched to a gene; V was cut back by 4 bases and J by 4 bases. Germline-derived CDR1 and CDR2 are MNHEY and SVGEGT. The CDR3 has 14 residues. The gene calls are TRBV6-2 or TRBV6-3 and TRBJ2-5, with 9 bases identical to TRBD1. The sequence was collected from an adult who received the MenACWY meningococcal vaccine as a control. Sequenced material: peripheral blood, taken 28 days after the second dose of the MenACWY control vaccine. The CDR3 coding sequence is TGTGCCAGCAGTTTGAACAGGGGGCGAGAGACCCAGTACTTC. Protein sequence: CASSLNRGRETQYF.